Shown below are 16 T cell receptor beta chains from a single sample sequenced in a study of control samples from healthy donors and cancer patients. The assay was immunoSEQ multiplex PCR, and TCRdb's table has in-frame clones only and misses some. The sample consists of around 20,000 clones, approximately 80% of them appearing once. Sequencing was done on a sample of PBMCs. These receptors were collected from a man older than 75 with head and neck cancer.

Only a few counts were recorded for this clone. The V gene is TRBV5-6, the J gene TRBJ2-3; D gene uncertain. Germline V gene data show CDR1 as SGHDT and CDR2 as YYEEEE. The CDR3 runs 15 residues. V lost 1 base and J lost 2, with 11 bases in between. This CDR3 reads CASSLYGLFTDTQYF. DNA of the CDR3: TGTGCCAGCAGCTTGTACGGCCTATTCACAGATACGCAGTATTTT.

The chain has TRBV19 and TRBJ1-3; unclear D gene. The CDR3 contains 15 residues. V was pared by 7 bases and J by 0 bases, with 13 bases between. In germline, CDR1 is LNHDA, CDR2 SQIVND (reference sequence). The CDR3 is CASTLGRTSGNTIYF. CDR3 sequence (DNA): TGTGCCAGTACCCTCGGACGGACCTCTGGAAACACCATATATTTT.

V and J are TRBV4-1 and TRBJ2-1; 7 bases align to TRBD2. The CDR3 covers 15 residues. Per the germline V gene, CDR1 is MGHRA and CDR2 is YSYEKL. Trimming at V came to 4 bases and at J to 5 bases, leaving 8 bases not matched to a gene. As DNA, the CDR3 is TGCGCCAGCAGCCGCGGGGGTGTAGGGGACAATGAGCAGTTCTTC. Translation: CASSRGGVGDNEQFF.

This clone was detected once. This chain joins TRBV29-1 and TRBJ1-1; the D gene is possibly TRBD1 (5 bases). V shed 5 bases and J shed 1 base, with 14 bases lying between them. The germline gives CDR1 SQVTM, CDR2 ANQGSEA. The CDR3 sequence is 14 residues long. This chain's CDR3 is CSVRVYGANTEAFF. The CDR3 DNA reads TGCAGCGTTCGCGTGTACGGGGCGAACACTGAAGCTTTCTTT.

The chain couples TRBV6-5 to TRBJ2-3, with 11 bases lining up with TRBD2. Germline V gene data show CDR1 as MNHEY and CDR2 as SVGAGI. V trimming: 6 bases; J trimming: 0 bases; junction bases outside the gene matches: 2. The CDR3 is 15 residues long. The CDR3 here is CASRTSGASTDTQYF. The CDR3 bases are TGTGCCAGCAGGACTAGCGGGGCTAGCACAGATACGCAGTATTTT.

This clone has more than one count but fewer than ten. The V gene is TRBV4-3, the J gene TRBJ2-7; 7 bases are shared with TRBD1. V trimming: 0 bases; J trimming: 1 base; junction bases outside the gene matches: 3. Germline V gene data show CDR1 as LGHNA and CDR2 as YSLEER. The CDR3 loop spans 15 amino acids. CDR3 sequence (DNA): TGCGCCAGCAGCCAAGATATGGGACAGTCCTACGAGCAGTACTTC. Translating it yields CASSQDMGQSYEQYF.

CDR3 bases: TGTGCCAGCAGCTTAGAGGCAGGGCTTCAGGGCTACACCTTC. It is translated as CASSLEAGLQGYTF. The chain couples TRBV7-9 to TRBJ1-2; D may be TRBD1 (5 bases). Germline-derived CDR1 and CDR2 are SEHNR and FQNEAQ (reference sequence). V lost 1 base and J 8 bases, leaving 14 bases between the germline ends. The CDR3 loop spans 14 amino acids.

The J gene is TRBJ2-5, the V gene TRBV4-1; D is possibly TRBD2 (6 bases). The length of the CDR3 is 14 residues. The germline V and J ends were trimmed by 1 base and 1 base, with 7 bases remaining between them. Germline CDR1 MGHRA, CDR2 YSYEKL. In DNA, the CDR3 is TGCGCCAGCAGCCAAGGACTAGGCCAAGAGACCCAGTACTTC. Amino acids: CASSQGLGQETQYF.

V gene TRBV18 combines with J gene TRBJ2-6; unclear D gene. Germline V gives CDR1 KGHSH, CDR2 LQKENI. Trimming removed 3 bases at V and 0 bases at J, with 6 bases between. The CDR3 is made up of 15 amino acids. CDR3 sequence: CASSPLSSGANVLTF. DNA of the CDR3: TGTGCCAGCTCACCTTTGAGCTCTGGGGCCAACGTCCTGACTTTC.

The gene calls are TRBV5-1 and TRBJ1-2; 7 nucleotides agree with TRBD1. V dropped 2 bases and J dropped 3; count of bases not matched to a gene: 7. CDR1 and CDR2 from the germline V gene are SGHRS and YFSETQ. The CDR3 spans 15 residues. CDR3 DNA sequence: TGCGCCAGCAGCTTCGGAACAGGGGTAGACTATGGCTACACCTTC. Protein sequence: CASSFGTGVDYGYTF.

A single count supports this clone. V gene TRBV4-1 combines with J gene TRBJ2-6; weak D call: TRBD1 (6 bases). The CDR3 consists of 15 residues. The V end was cut by 1 base, the J end by 3 bases, with 7 bases between. The germline CDR1 and CDR2 sequences are MGHRA and YSYEKL. The CDR3 spells CASSQVRGGANVLTF. In nucleotides, the CDR3 is TGCGCCAGCAGCCAAGTCAGGGGTGGGGCCAACGTCCTGACTTTC.

The chain links TRBV12-3 or TRBV12-4 to TRBJ2-5; D is uncertain. V was pared by 8 bases and J by 1 base, with 8 bases between. CDR3 length equals 12 residues. CDR3 in amino acids: CASSTAQETQYF. CDR3 DNA sequence: TGTGCCAGCTCTACTGCCCAAGAGACCCAGTACTTC.

The rearrangement joins TRBV4-1 to TRBJ2-5; D unclear. Trimming removed 2 bases at V and 5 bases at J, with 12 bases between. Germline CDR1 and CDR2: MGHRA and YSYEKL. This CDR3 comprises 14 residues. The CDR3 here is CASSQPSRRETQYF. CDR3 nucleotide sequence: TGCGCCAGCAGCCAACCATCAAGGCGGGAGACCCAGTACTTC.

This clone was observed a handful of times. The rearrangement uses TRBV6-4 and TRBJ2-7; either TRBD1 or TRBD2 may supply D (5 bases each). This CDR3 region has 14 residues. The germline gives CDR1 MRHNA, CDR2 SNTAGT. V lost 5 bases, J lost 1 base, and 12 bases lay in between. CDR3 in amino acids: CASSIPGRSYEQYF. CDR3 coding DNA: TGTGCCAGCAGTATACCGGGACGATCCTACGAGCAGTACTTC.

The V gene is TRBV11-2, the J gene TRBJ2-4; tentatively, D is TRBD1 (6 bases). Per germline, CDR1 SGHAT and CDR2 FQNNGV. V was trimmed by 4 bases and J by 1 base, leaving 11 bases between them. This CDR3 is 15 amino acids long. This chain's CDR3 is CASSSPQGAKNIQYF. As DNA, the CDR3 is TGTGCCAGCAGCTCACCTCAGGGGGCCAAAAACATTCAGTACTTC.

This clone has just one count. The chain carries TRBV7-3 and TRBJ2-3; the D gene is possibly TRBD1 (5 bases). This CDR3 has 14 amino acids. With 3 bases removed from V and 5 bases from J, the gap between germline ends came to 12 bases. Germline CDR1 is SGHTA and CDR2 is FQGTGA. The CDR3 bases are TGTGCCAGCAGCTTCCAGGGCCCGGGAGATACGCAGTATTTT. This translates into CASSFQGPGDTQYF.